Sequencing of this TCR beta chain was carried out in a study of read filtering for tumor transcriptome and immune sequencing. Worth noting for this clonotype: Its antigen remains unknown.

This CDR3 region has 18 residues. V dropped 0 bases and J dropped 0 bases, with 12 bases sitting between them. The V gene's germline CDR1 is MNHEY and CDR2 SVGEGT. Findings of the study overall: Even smaller IR-seq throughput identified most shared clonotypes.

From around 0.4 ug of RNA, a library with molecular barcoded alpha/delta and beta/gamma adaptors was made. Each CDR3 protein gets one entry after TCRdb re-called the reads with MiXCR. There are some 120,000 distinct CDR3 sequences in the sample; approximately 12% occur only once, and roughly 11% lies in the top ten. The rearrangement uses TRBV6-2 or TRBV6-3 and TRBJ2-6, with D perhaps given as TRBD1 or TRBD2 (5 bases each). Sequencing used a population of CD138-negative cells sorted from bone marrow. This receptor was obtained from a donor at least 40 years old with multiple myeloma. The CDR3 DNA is TGTGCCAGCAGTTACTCTTGGGGGAGAAGCTCTGGGGCCAACGTCCTGACTTTC. It yields the protein CASSYSWGRSSGANVLTF.